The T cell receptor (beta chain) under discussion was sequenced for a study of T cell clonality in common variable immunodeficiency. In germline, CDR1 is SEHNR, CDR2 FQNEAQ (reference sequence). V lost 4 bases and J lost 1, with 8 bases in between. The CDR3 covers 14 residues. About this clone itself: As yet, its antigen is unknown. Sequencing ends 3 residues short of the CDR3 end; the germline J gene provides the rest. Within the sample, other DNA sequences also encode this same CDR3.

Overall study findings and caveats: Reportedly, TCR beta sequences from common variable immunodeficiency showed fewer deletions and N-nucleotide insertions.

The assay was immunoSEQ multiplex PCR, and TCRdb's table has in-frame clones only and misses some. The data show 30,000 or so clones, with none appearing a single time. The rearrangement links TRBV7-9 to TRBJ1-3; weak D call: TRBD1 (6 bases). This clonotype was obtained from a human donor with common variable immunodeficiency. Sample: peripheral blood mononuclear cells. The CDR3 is CASSSQGSGNTIYF. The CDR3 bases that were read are TGTGCCAGCAGCTCACAGGGATCTGGAAACACC.